The next 25 T cell receptor beta chains were all read from a single sample in a study of blood T cell repertoires in COVID-19. TCRdb's table, derived via immunoSEQ multiplex PCR, lists solely in-frame clones and lacks some. Found here are approximately 110,000 clones, 80% to 85% of them singletons; the top ten hold less than 8%. Sample: peripheral blood. The receptors were gathered from a man in his sixties or seventies with acute or convalescent COVID-19.

Only a few counts were recorded for this clone. V is TRBV6-5 and J is TRBJ1-1; the D is unclear. V lost 6 bases to trimming and J lost 1 base, with 12 bases between them. The CDR3 has 14 amino acids. Germline V lookup: CDR1 MNHEY, CDR2 SVGAGI. CDR3 region: CASRSPYSNTEAFF. CDR3 DNA sequence: TGTGCCAGCAGGTCTCCGTACTCGAACACTGAAGCTTTCTTT.

The chain combines TRBV6-5 with TRBJ1-2; D remains unclear. The CDR3 spans 11 residues. CDR1 is MNHEY and CDR2 is SVGAGI in the germline V gene. The ends were cut back, 8 bases at V and 8 bases at J, with 12 bases in the middle. As DNA, the CDR3 is TGTGCCAGCCGGTCAGCAGGAGGCTACACCTTC. This translates into CASRSAGGYTF.

The V gene is TRBV18, the J gene TRBJ2-6, with a weak D call TRBD1 (5 bases). CDR1 is KGHSH, CDR2 LQKENI, per germline. Trimming left V 6 bases short and J 1 base short, with 19 bases between. This CDR3 spans 18 amino acids. CDR3 sequence: CASSRAIGRKSGANVLTF. As DNA, the CDR3 is TGTGCCAGCTCCAGGGCAATAGGGCGAAAATCTGGGGCCAACGTCCTGACTTTC.

The chain is built from TRBV10-2 and TRBJ1-2; perhaps TRBD1 as D (6 bases). Trimming removed 6 bases at V and 7 bases at J, with 21 bases between. Germline V gives CDR1 WSHSY, CDR2 SAAADI. CDR3 length: 15 amino acids. The CDR3 is CASRSTSTGHIGYTF. As DNA, the CDR3 is TGCGCCAGCAGATCCACCTCGACAGGCCATATTGGCTACACCTTC.

V is TRBV30 and J is TRBJ1-5; D unclear. The CDR3 contains 14 residues. The V and J ends lost 2 bases and 5 bases respectively, with 13 bases between them. Germline lookup yields CDR1 GTSNPN and CDR2 SVGIG (reference sequence). The CDR3 is CAWSLTDSYQPQHF. The CDR3 region has the DNA TGTGCCTGGAGTCTTACAGATTCATATCAGCCCCAGCATTTT. Together with reference TRBV30 and TRBJ1-5, the CDR3 gives the full variable domain: SQTIHQWPATLVQPVGSPLSLECTVEGTSNPNLYWYRQAAGRGLQLLFYSVGIGQISSEVPQNLSASRPQDRQFILSSKKLLLSDSGFYLCAWSLTDSYQPQHFGDGTRLSIL.

The CDR3 spells CASRETGGRDEGANVLTF. The CDR3 DNA reads TGTGCCAGCAGAGAGACAGGGGGCCGGGATGAGGGGGCCAACGTCCTGACTTTC. The J gene is TRBJ2-6, the V gene TRBV5-6; 10 nucleotides agree with TRBD1. The CDR3 spans 18 residues. Germline CDR1 and CDR2: SGHDT and YYEEEE. Trimming at V came to 5 bases and at J to 4 bases, leaving 12 bases not matched to a gene. Full variable domain (outside the CDR3, taken from reference TRBV5-6 and TRBJ2-6): DAGVTQSPTHLIKTRGQQVTLRCSPKSGHDTVSWYQQALGQGPQFIFQYYEEEERQRGNFPDRFSGHQFPNYSSELNVNALLLGDSALYLCASRETGGRDEGANVLTFGAGSRLTVL.

This clone was counted once. The V and J genes are TRBV20-1 and TRBJ1-1; no clear D. Germline lookup yields CDR1 DFQATT and CDR2 SNEGSKA (reference sequence). The CDR3 runs 14 residues. Trimming took off 3 bases at V and 1 base at J, with 12 bases between the two ends. The CDR3 region is CSASASGKNTEAFF. In nucleotides, the CDR3 is TGCAGTGCTAGTGCCTCGGGGAAGAACACTGAAGCTTTCTTT.

The gene calls are TRBV3-1 (or the pseudogene TRBV3-2) and TRBJ2-3; possible D gene TRBD1, 5 bases. The V gene's germline CDR1 is LGHDT and CDR2 YNNKEL (reference sequence). This CDR3 comprises 16 residues. Trimming took 0 bases from V and 1 from J, leaving 11 bases between them. CDR3 sequence: CASSQEGETRTDTQYF. The CDR3, as DNA: TGTGCCAGCAGCCAAGAAGGGGAAACCCGCACAGATACGCAGTATTTT.

The CDR3 here is CASSPQGGGVPDTQYF. The CDR3 DNA is TGTGCCAGCAGCCCCCAGGGAGGGGGGGTGCCAGATACGCAGTATTTT. The rearrangement links TRBV11-1 to TRBJ2-3; TRBD2 might be the D (7 bases). Deletions cut 5 bases from V and 4 bases from J, with 19 bases between. The CDR3 has 16 amino acids. The V gene's germline CDR1 is SGHAT and CDR2 FQDESV (reference sequence).

The chain joins TRBV15 to TRBJ1-4, with a possible D match to TRBD1 (5 bases). Germline-derived CDR1 and CDR2 are LNHNV and YYDKDF (reference sequence). The V end lost 2 bases, the J end lost 0 bases, and 10 bases lay between the germline ends. The CDR3 runs to 16 residues. This CDR3 reads CATSRSSRATNEKLFF. CDR3 DNA sequence: TGTGCCACCAGCAGATCCTCCAGGGCAACTAATGAAAAACTGTTTTTT.

The chain uses TRBV30 and TRBJ2-7, with D possibly TRBD2 on 6 matching bases. CDR3 size: 15 residues. Trimming cost V 3 bases and J 3 bases, with 18 bases left between them. Germline assignment: CDR1 GTSNPN and CDR2 SVGIG (reference sequence). CDR3 sequence reads: CAWSLRGIVFYEQYF. Here the CDR3 DNA reads TGTGCCTGGAGCCTTCGCGGGATTGTTTTCTACGAGCAGTACTTC.

The chain recombines TRBV9 with TRBJ2-3; D remains ambiguous. This CDR3 has 13 residues. V was trimmed by 2 bases and J by 2 bases, leaving 6 bases between them. Germline V gene lookup returns CDR1 SGDLS and CDR2 YYNGEE. CDR3 protein: CASSVSPTDTQYF. Written as DNA, the CDR3 is TGTGCCAGCAGCGTTTCTCCCACAGATACGCAGTATTTT.

The chain joins TRBV7-9 to TRBJ2-7; 9 bases agree with TRBD1. Germline V gene data show CDR1 as SEHNR and CDR2 as FQNEAQ (reference sequence). V lost 5 bases and J lost 5; bases outside the gene matches: 13. The CDR3 extends over 16 amino acids. CDR3 nucleotides: TGTGCCAGCAGCGCATCAGTACCGGGACAGGGCCACGAGCAGTACTTC. Encoded protein: CASSASVPGQGHEQYF.

The chain couples TRBV5-1 to TRBJ2-3; 8 bases line up with TRBD2. J was trimmed by 4 bases and V by 2 bases; bases with no gene match: 12. The CDR3 extends over 17 amino acids. Germline V lookup: CDR1 SGHRS, CDR2 YFSETQ. The chain's CDR3 is CASSLPLADLGADTQYF. CDR3 bases: TGCGCCAGCAGCTTACCACTAGCGGATTTGGGGGCAGATACGCAGTATTTT. Full variable domain (rest looked up from reference TRBV5-1 and TRBJ2-3): KAGVTQTPRYLIKTRGQQVTLSCSPISGHRSVSWYQQTPGQGLQFLFEYFSETQRNKGNFPGRFSGRQFSNSRSEMNVSTLELGDSALYLCASSLPLADLGADTQYFGPGTRLTVL.

V gene TRBV3-1 (or the pseudogene TRBV3-2) combines with J gene TRBJ2-5, with D hard to call. V lost 2 bases, J lost 13 bases, and 8 bases lay in between. The CDR3 extends over 10 amino acids. Germline V gene lookup returns CDR1 LGHDT and CDR2 YNNKEL (reference sequence). CDR3: CASSQFRWYF. CDR3 bases: TGTGCCAGCAGCCAATTTCGTTGGTACTTC.

V gene TRBV6-5 combines with J gene TRBJ1-1, with 7 bases identical to TRBD1. With 4 bases clipped from V and 7 bases from J, the junction kept 9 bases outside the gene matches. CDR1 is MNHEY, CDR2 SVGAGI, per germline. This CDR3 contains 14 residues. DNA of the CDR3: TGTGCCAGCAGTTTCCTCCTCAGGGGGGTTGAAGCTTTCTTT. Residues: CASSFLLRGVEAFF.

The chain carries TRBV20-1 and TRBJ2-3, with 9 bases identical to TRBD2. CDR3 length: 16 residues. The V gene end was trimmed by 4 bases and the J gene end by 5 bases; junction bases not matched to a gene: 13. Germline V gene sequence: CDR1 DFQATT, CDR2 SNEGSKA (reference sequence). CDR3 protein: CSATDSSGGARDTQYF. In nucleotides, the CDR3 is TGCAGTGCTACTGATAGTAGCGGGGGCGCGAGAGATACGCAGTATTTT.

This chain joins TRBV15 and TRBJ2-1, with TRBD2 identical over 8 bases. Germline V gives CDR1 LNHNV, CDR2 YYDKDF (reference sequence). There are 15 residues in the CDR3. The ends lost 4 bases at V and 2 bases at J; junction bases unmatched: 4. CDR3: CATSNGRATYNEQFF. CDR3 sequence (DNA): TGTGCCACCAGCAACGGGAGGGCCACCTACAATGAGCAGTTCTTC.

This sequence joins TRBV5-1 and TRBJ2-1; TRBD1 might be the D (6 bases). V was trimmed by 3 bases and J by 4 bases, leaving 11 bases between them. CDR3 length: 14 amino acids. From germline, CDR1 is SGHRS and CDR2 YFSETQ. The CDR3 spells CASSYGGAYNEQFF. As DNA, the CDR3 is TGCGCCAGCAGCTATGGGGGCGCATACAATGAGCAGTTCTTC.

The rearrangement uses TRBV30 and TRBJ1-3, with D tentatively TRBD1 (6 bases). Trimming removed 4 bases from V and 4 bases from J, with 17 bases in between. The CDR3 has 15 residues. CDR1 and CDR2 from the germline V gene are GTSNPN and SVGIG (reference sequence). The DNA of the CDR3 is TGTGCCTGGACCGCAGGACAGAACGGAGGAAACACCATATATTTT. This sequence encodes CAWTAGQNGGNTIYF.

Written as DNA, the CDR3 is TGCGCCACCGCAAGCCAGGGGAGTGATACGCAGTATTTT. This gives the protein CATASQGSDTQYF. The chain couples TRBV5-1 to TRBJ2-3, with a possible D match to TRBD1 (6 bases). The V end was cut by 9 bases, the J end by 6 bases, with 17 bases between. Germline-derived CDR1 and CDR2 are SGHRS and YFSETQ. The CDR3 is 13 residues long. The complete variable domain, with remaining parts taken from reference TRBV5-1 and TRBJ2-3, reads KAGVTQTPRYLIKTRGQQVTLSCSPISGHRSVSWYQQTPGQGLQFLFEYFSETQRNKGNFPGRFSGRQFSNSRSEMNVSTLELGDSALYLCATASQGSDTQYFGPGTRLTVL.

Only one count was recorded for this clone. The chain is built from TRBV28 and TRBJ1-1, with a possible D match to TRBD1 (6 bases). The CDR3 is 15 residues long. Per germline, CDR1 MDHEN and CDR2 SYDVKM. Between the trimmed V and J ends, which lost 6 bases and 6 bases, there was a span of 20 bases. The CDR3 protein is CASRPLDRLVAEAFF. CDR3 nucleotide sequence: TGTGCCAGCAGGCCGTTAGACAGGCTGGTGGCTGAAGCTTTCTTT.

In its sample, this clone ranks as medium-sized. CDR3 sequence: CATSDSGTGYEQYF. In DNA form, the CDR3 reads TGTGCCACCAGTGATTCCGGGACAGGCTACGAGCAGTACTTC. V and J are TRBV24-1 and TRBJ2-7; 8 bases match TRBD1. There are 14 residues in the CDR3. Trimming cost V 2 bases and J 3 bases; bases outside gene matches: 2. Germline values: CDR1 KGHDR, CDR2 SFDVKD.

This chain joins TRBV5-4 and TRBJ2-1; 8 positions agree with TRBD1. The ends lost 1 base at V and 4 bases at J; junction bases unmatched: 1. The CDR3 is 14 residues long. Germline V gives CDR1 SGHNT, CDR2 YYREEE (reference sequence). CDR3 DNA sequence: TGTGCCAGCAGCTTGAGACAGGGGTACAATGAGCAGTTCTTC. It codes for CASSLRQGYNEQFF.

The chain joins TRBV19 to TRBJ1-1; 9 positions match TRBD1. Germline V gene data show CDR1 as LNHDA and CDR2 as SQIVND (reference sequence). Trimming cost V 5 bases and J 1 base; bases outside gene matches: 8. The CDR3 is 16 residues long. The CDR3 loop is CASSSLGGQGNTEAFF. The CDR3 bases are TGTGCCAGTAGTTCTCTTGGGGGACAGGGGAACACTGAAGCTTTCTTT.